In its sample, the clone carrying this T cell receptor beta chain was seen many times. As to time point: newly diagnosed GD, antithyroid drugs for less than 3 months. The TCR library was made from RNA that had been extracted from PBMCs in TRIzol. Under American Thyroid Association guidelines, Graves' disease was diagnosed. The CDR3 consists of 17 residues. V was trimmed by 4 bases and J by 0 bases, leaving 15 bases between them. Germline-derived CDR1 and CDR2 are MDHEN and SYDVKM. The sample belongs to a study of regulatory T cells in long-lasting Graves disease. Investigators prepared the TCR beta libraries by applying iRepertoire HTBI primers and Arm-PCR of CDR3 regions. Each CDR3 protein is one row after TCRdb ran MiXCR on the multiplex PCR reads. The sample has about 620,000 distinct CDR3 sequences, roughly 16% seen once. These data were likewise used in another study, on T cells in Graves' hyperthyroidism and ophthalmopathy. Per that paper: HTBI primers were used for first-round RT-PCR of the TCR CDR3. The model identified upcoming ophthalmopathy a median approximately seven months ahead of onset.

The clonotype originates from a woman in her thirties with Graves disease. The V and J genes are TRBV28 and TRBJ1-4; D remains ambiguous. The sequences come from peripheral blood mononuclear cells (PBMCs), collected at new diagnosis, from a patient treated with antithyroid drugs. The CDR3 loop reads CASSSPVWAATNEKLFF. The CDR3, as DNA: TGTGCCAGCAGTTCCCCCGTATGGGCCGCAACTAATGAAAAACTGTTTTTT.